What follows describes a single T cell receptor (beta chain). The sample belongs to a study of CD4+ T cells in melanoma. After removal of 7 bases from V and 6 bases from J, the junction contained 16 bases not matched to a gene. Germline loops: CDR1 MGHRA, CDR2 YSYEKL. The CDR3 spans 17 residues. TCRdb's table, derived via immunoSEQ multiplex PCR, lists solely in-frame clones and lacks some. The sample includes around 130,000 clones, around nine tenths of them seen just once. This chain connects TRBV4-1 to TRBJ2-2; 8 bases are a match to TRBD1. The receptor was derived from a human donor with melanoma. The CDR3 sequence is CASTTASGQGRSGELFF. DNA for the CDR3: TGCGCCAGCACCACGGCTTCCGGACAGGGTCGGTCCGGGGAGCTGTTTTTT.